The next 6 T cell receptor beta chains were all read from a single sample in a study of blood T cell repertoires in COVID-19. Generated by immunoSEQ multiplex PCR, the TCRdb table keeps only in-frame clones and is missing some. Among roughly 450,000 clones listed, roughly 88% were seen once. What was sequenced was PBMCs or T cells enriched from blood (not recorded which). Every receptor here comes from a man aged 18 to 30 who had recovered from COVID-19.

The gene calls are TRBV28 and TRBJ1-2; 9 bases match TRBD1. The germline gives CDR1 MDHEN, CDR2 SYDVKM. This CDR3 region has 14 residues. Unmatched junction bases numbered 5, after V lost 5 bases and J lost 4 bases. The CDR3 nucleotides are TGTGCCAGCAGTCTGGGACAGGGACCCTATGGCTACACCTTC. Its protein product is CASSLGQGPYGYTF.

The V call is TRBV4-1, the J call TRBJ2-3; 8 bases agree with TRBD2. The CDR3 is 15 residues long. Germline V lookup: CDR1 MGHRA, CDR2 YSYEKL. Germline trimming cut 0 bases from V and 8 bases from J; bases unmatched to any gene: 7. The CDR3 sequence: CASSQDAGGTGTQYF. CDR3 DNA sequence: TGCGCCAGCAGCCAAGACGCGGGGGGAACGGGTACGCAGTATTTT.

CDR3 sequence (DNA): TGCGCCAGCAGCCAACCGACTCGGGGGTTCTACGAGCAGTACTTC. It is translated as CASSQPTRGFYEQYF. The V gene is TRBV4-1, the J gene TRBJ2-7; a weak D match, TRBD2 (6 bases). The CDR3 sequence is 15 residues long. Per germline, CDR1 MGHRA and CDR2 YSYEKL. The ends were cut back, 2 bases at V and 3 bases at J, with 14 bases in the middle.

This clone occurred once. This chain connects TRBV5-1 to TRBJ1-1; D is unresolved. V was trimmed by 5 bases and J by 0 bases, leaving 20 bases between them. The CDR3 length is 17 residues. Germline CDR1 and CDR2: SGHRS and YFSETQ. CDR3: CASSQEGWALLNTEAFF. DNA of the CDR3: TGCGCCAGCAGTCAAGAGGGTTGGGCCCTCCTGAACACTGAAGCTTTCTTT.

The CDR3 protein is CASIGDSNEKLFF. The CDR3 DNA follows: TGTGCCAGCATAGGGGACAGCAATGAAAAACTGTTTTTT. The gene calls are TRBV2 and TRBJ1-4, with 7 bases fitting TRBD1. J gave up 5 bases and V 7 bases, and 4 bases lay outside the gene matches. Germline V gene sequence: CDR1 SNHLY, CDR2 FYNNEI. This CDR3 is built from 13 residues.

The gene calls are TRBV2 and TRBJ1-6; the match to TRBD1 covers 7 bases. With V trimmed by 7 bases and J by 5 bases, 8 bases remained unmatched. CDR3 length: 15 residues. Looked up from germline, CDR1 is SNHLY and CDR2 is FYNNEI. The CDR3 nucleotides are TGTGCCAGCACCAAGAGAGGACAGGATAATTCACCCCTCCACTTT. The encoded protein is CASTKRGQDNSPLHF.